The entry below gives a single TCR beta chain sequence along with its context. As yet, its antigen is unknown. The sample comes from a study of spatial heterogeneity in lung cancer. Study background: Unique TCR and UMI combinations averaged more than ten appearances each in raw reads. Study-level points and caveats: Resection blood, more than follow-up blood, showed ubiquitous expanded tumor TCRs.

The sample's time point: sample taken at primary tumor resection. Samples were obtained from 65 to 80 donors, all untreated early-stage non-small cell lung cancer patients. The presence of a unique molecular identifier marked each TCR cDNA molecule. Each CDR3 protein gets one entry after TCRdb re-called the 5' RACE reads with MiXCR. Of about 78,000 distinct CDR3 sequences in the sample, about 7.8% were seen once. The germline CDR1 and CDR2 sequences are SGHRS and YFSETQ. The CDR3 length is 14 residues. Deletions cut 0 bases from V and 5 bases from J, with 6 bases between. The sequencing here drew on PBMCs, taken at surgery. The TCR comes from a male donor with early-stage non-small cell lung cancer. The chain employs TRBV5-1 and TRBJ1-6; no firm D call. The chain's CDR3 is CASSLEPDNSPLHF. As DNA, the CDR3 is TGCGCCAGCAGCTTGGAACCGGATAATTCACCCCTCCACTTT.